This passage covers 3 T cell receptor beta chains from one sample sequenced in a study of blood T cells in healthy people across ages. For the second PCR, which ran for roughly 6 to 12 cycles, a sample-barcoded 5' primer and a J-beta primer mix were used. TCRdb itself ran the 5' RACE reads through MiXCR, one entry per CDR3 protein. The sample has over 1,200,000 distinct CDR3 sequences, 59% seen once. The material sequenced was blood. Receptors were obtained from a man between 18 and 35 years old in good health.

The V and J genes are TRBV27 and TRBJ2-1; 8 bases agree with TRBD2. Germline CDR1 is MNHEY and CDR2 is SMNVEV (reference sequence). The CDR3 extends over 16 amino acids. Trimming at V came to 7 bases and at J to 7 bases, leaving 15 bases not matched to a gene. The CDR3 coding sequence is TGTGCCAGCACCCAGCCGGGGGGGACTAGAAGAAATGAGCAGTTCTTC. Amino acid sequence: CASTQPGGTRRNEQFF.

This clonotype was detected only a few times. The V call is TRBV9, the J call TRBJ2-3; 9 bases agree with TRBD2. Losses at the gene ends were 2 bases for V and 4 bases for J; bases not matched to a gene: 8. The CDR3 consists of 16 residues. In germline, CDR1 is SGDLS, CDR2 YYNGEE. CDR3 region: CASSVAEGLASDTQYF. The CDR3 DNA reads as TGTGCCAGCAGCGTCGCCGAGGGACTAGCCTCAGATACGCAGTATTTT.

This chain joins TRBV3-1 and TRBJ1-6; D gene ambiguous. Germline CDR1 reads LGHDT; CDR2 reads YNNKEL (reference sequence). Trimming pared 0 bases from V and 1 base from J, leaving 10 bases between. This CDR3 contains 17 residues. The CDR3 reads CASSQEGWDSYNSPLHF. Written as DNA, the CDR3 is TGTGCCAGCAGCCAAGAAGGATGGGATTCCTATAATTCACCCCTCCACTTT.